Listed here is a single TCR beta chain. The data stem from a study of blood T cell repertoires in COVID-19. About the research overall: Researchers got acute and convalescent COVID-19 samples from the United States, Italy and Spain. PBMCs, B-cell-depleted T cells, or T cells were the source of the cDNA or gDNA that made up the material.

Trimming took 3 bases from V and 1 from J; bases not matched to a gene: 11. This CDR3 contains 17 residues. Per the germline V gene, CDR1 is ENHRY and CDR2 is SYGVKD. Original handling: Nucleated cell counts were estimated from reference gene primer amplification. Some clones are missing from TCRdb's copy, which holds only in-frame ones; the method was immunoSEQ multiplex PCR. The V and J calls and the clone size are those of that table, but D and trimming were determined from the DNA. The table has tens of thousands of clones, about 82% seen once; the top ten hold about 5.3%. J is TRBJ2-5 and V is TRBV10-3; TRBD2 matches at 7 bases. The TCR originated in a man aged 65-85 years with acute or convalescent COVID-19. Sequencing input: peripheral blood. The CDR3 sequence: CAISDRGGRGVQETQYF. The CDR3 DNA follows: TGTGCCATCAGTGACCGGGGCGGGAGAGGGGTCCAAGAGACCCAGTACTTC.